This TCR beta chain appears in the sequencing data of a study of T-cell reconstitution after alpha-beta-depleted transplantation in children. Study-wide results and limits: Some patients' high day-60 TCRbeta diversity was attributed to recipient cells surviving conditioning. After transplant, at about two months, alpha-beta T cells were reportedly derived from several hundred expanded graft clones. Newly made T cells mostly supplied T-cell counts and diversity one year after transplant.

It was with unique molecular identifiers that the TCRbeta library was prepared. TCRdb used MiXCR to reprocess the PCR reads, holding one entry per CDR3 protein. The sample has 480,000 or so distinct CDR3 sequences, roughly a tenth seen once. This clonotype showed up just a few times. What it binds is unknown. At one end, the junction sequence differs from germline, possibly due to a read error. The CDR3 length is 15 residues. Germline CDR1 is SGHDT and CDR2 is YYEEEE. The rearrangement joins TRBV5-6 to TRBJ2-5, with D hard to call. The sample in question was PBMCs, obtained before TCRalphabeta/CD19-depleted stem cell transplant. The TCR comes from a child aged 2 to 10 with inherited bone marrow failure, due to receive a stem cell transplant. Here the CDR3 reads CASSLLGRRQETHYF. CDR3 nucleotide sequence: TGTGCCAGCAGTCTTCTAGGACGGCGCCAAGAGACCCATTACTTC.